This TCR beta chain was captured by sequencing in a study of blood T cell repertoires in COVID-19 (dated by TCRdb to 2018 to 2020). Regarding the complete study: The collaborator samples originated in the United States, Italy and Spain and spanned the acute and convalescent phases of COVID-19. The repertoires were released in a freely available public database intended as a resource for research on the immune response to SARS-CoV-2. A de-identified subject ID, COVID-19 status, age in years and sex were almost always included in the sample metadata. Deeply sampled blood TCRbeta repertoires from subjects exposed to, actively infected with, or recovered from COVID-19 were included in the dataset. Samples came from the ongoing ImmuneRACE study (first 160 participants) plus 1,254 subjects from 6 global collaborators. HLA class I and class II types, where available, came from metadata supplied by the sample provider rather than from assay-based typing. The prospective study material was composed of cDNA or gDNA derived from T cells, B-cell-depleted T cells, or PBMCs.

TCRbeta CDR3 regions were amplified from genomic DNA using the immunoSEQ Assay, a bias-controlled multiplex PCR. In the original analysis: Nucleated cell counts per sample were estimated from amplification of reference gene primers within the assay. Sequence reads were collapsed and filtered to measure the absolute abundance of every unique TCRbeta CDR3 rearrangement. For each sample, productive Simpson clonality was calculated by taking the square root of Simpson's diversity index across productive rearrangements. This immuneACCESS table, as held by TCRdb, lists in-frame sequences with V and J called but not all clones. Of the missing ones, under half trace to an unresolved V gene in checked studies; the others have no known cause. The V and J calls and clone size were taken over from that table, and D and trimming were inferred from the DNA. This sample comprises approximately 150,000 clones, under 90% of them detected only once. Under 2.5% of the sample is held by the ten biggest clonotypes.

Whole blood was collected in K2EDTA tubes by collaborating institutions according to the institutions' own protocols. For TCRbeta analysis, collaborator samples were shipped as frozen whole blood, as isolated PBMCs, or as DNA extracted from either sample type. Study-wide findings and limitations: Clinical and demographic metadata were provided uncurated, with the amount varying by source and participant.

The CDR3 has 13 amino acids, counting the end cysteine and phenylalanine. Solely the CDR3 DNA is kept, with 39 bases framed from the first base. The germline V gene supplies CDR1 SGHRS and CDR2 YFSETQ. Ends trimmed: V by 5 bases, J by 1 base; bases unmatched to a gene: 2. Note on this clone: Its antigen specificity is not known. Base qualities are not at hand, and no much larger clone is one base apart.

This receptor was identified in a woman of 80 years or more with acute or convalescent COVID-19. The V gene is TRBV5-1 and the J gene is TRBJ2-5, with 7 bases matching TRBD2. The sample comprised peripheral blood. CDR3 sequence: CASRGTTQETQYF. The sequenced DNA is TGCGCCAGCAGGGGGACTACCCAAGAGACCCAGTACTTC.